A single sample gave rise to the 22 T cell receptor beta chains below, sequenced in a study of persistence of HIV-infected CD4 T cells. Stimulation used approximately 9.6 ug/mL lysate from CMV-infected fibroblasts. Sorted nonresponding memory CD4+ T cells were CD40L-negative, CD69-negative, CD45RO-high. These receptors have no known antigen. The immunoSEQ assay was version 4, run in survey mode. This table comes from immunoSEQ multiplex PCR, and its TCRdb copy is limited to in-frame clones, with some not included. Of under 60,000 clones in the sample, about 80% were seen once. The material sequenced was CD4+ T cells sorted from PBMCs after roughly 20-hour stimulation, taken from a patient who received antiretroviral therapy. The receptors shown here come from an adult man with HIV who was CMV-seropositive.

The V and J genes are TRBV5-6 and TRBJ2-7; the match to TRBD2 covers 12 bases. V was clipped by 6 bases and J by 7 bases; unmatched bases: 20. CDR3 size: 18 residues. Germline lookup yields CDR1 SGHDT and CDR2 YYEEEE. CDR3 protein: CASTRLGLAGGLSREQYF. CDR3 DNA sequence: TGTGCCAGCACTCGACTAGGGCTAGCGGGAGGGCTCAGCAGGGAGCAGTACTTC.

The chain couples TRBV6-2 or TRBV6-3 to TRBJ1-5, with D unclear. Germline V gives CDR1 MNHEY, CDR2 SVGEGT. The CDR3 totals 15 residues. Trimming removed 1 base from V and 1 base from J, with 8 bases in between. The CDR3 spells CASSYWVMSNQPQHF. CDR3 sequence (DNA): TGTGCCAGCAGTTACTGGGTCATGAGCAATCAGCCCCAGCATTTT.

This clone occurred a few times. The chain combines TRBV5-4 with TRBJ1-1; D possibly corresponds to TRBD1 (6 bases). Trimming removed 2 bases from V and 7 bases from J, with 12 bases in between. CDR3 size: 13 residues. CDR1 is SGHNT and CDR2 is YYREEE in the germline V gene (reference sequence). This chain's CDR3 is CASSLGGSGEAFF. For the CDR3, the DNA is TGTGCCAGCAGCTTAGGGGGTTCGGGTGAAGCTTTCTTT.

This clone has just a few counts. DNA for the CDR3: TGTGCCAGCAGCTTTGGGATTTCGGACACCGGGGAGCTGTTTTTT. It translates to CASSFGISDTGELFF. The J gene is TRBJ2-2, the V gene TRBV7-9; D gene ambiguous. Looked up from germline, CDR1 is SEHNR and CDR2 is FQNEAQ (reference sequence). This CDR3 has 15 residues. With 3 bases removed from V and 3 bases from J, the gap between germline ends came to 11 bases.

This chain uses TRBV30 with TRBJ2-3, with 16 nucleotides matching TRBD2. Germline V gene data show CDR1 as GTSNPN and CDR2 as SVGIG (reference sequence). Unmatched junction bases numbered 5, after V lost 8 bases and J lost 0 bases. The CDR3 consists of 16 residues. Here the CDR3 reads CAGLGLAGGSTDTQYF. DNA of the CDR3: TGTGCCGGATTGGGACTAGCGGGAGGGAGCACAGATACGCAGTATTTT. Full variable domain (remainder filled in from reference TRBV30 and TRBJ2-3): SQTIHQWPATLVQPVGSPLSLECTVEGTSNPNLYWYRQAAGRGLQLLFYSVGIGQISSEVPQNLSASRPQDRQFILSSKKLLLSDSGFYLCAGLGLAGGSTDTQYFGPGTRLTVL.

By sample fraction, this clone is medium-sized (0.01 to 0.1%). The chain is built from TRBV11-1 and TRBJ2-7; either TRBD1 or TRBD2 may fit D (5 bases each). Per germline, CDR1 SGHAT and CDR2 FQDESV (reference sequence). Trimming left V 3 bases short and J 5 bases short, with 17 bases between. The CDR3 totals 15 residues. Here the CDR3 reads CASSFQGTAVDEQYF. CDR3 in DNA: TGTGCCAGCAGCTTCCAAGGGACGGCAGTCGACGAGCAGTACTTC.

V gene TRBV7-6 combines with J gene TRBJ1-1; possibly TRBD1 for D (5 bases). The CDR3 has 16 amino acids. Germline CDR1 SGHVS, CDR2 FNYEAQ. V was shortened by 4 bases and J by 0 bases, with 15 bases between the two germline ends. The CDR3 region has the DNA TGTGCCAGCAGCTCTAGACCCGGGACGATGAACACTGAAGCTTTCTTT. Amino acids: CASSSRPGTMNTEAFF.

This clone has more than one count but fewer than ten. The J gene is TRBJ1-4, the V gene TRBV7-2, with 10 nucleotides matching TRBD1. Germline lookup yields CDR1 SGHTA and CDR2 FQGNSA. The V gene end was trimmed by 7 bases and the J gene end by 7 bases; junction bases not matched to a gene: 12. This CDR3 contains 16 residues. This chain's CDR3 is CASTPHDRGLGEKLFF. Here the CDR3 DNA reads TGTGCCAGCACCCCTCATGACAGGGGGCTAGGTGAAAAACTGTTTTTT.

The V call is TRBV19, the J call TRBJ1-5; no firm D call. CDR1 is LNHDA and CDR2 is SQIVND in the germline V gene (reference sequence). The CDR3 sequence is 13 residues long. Trimming took off 10 bases at V and 9 bases at J, with 19 bases between the two ends. The CDR3 nucleotides read TGTGCCACCAAAGGAACCTTACTTCGGCCCCAGCATTTT. The encoded protein is CATKGTLLRPQHF.

V gene TRBV11-3 combines with J gene TRBJ2-3; 11 bases are a match to TRBD2. This CDR3 region has 14 residues. V lost 5 bases to trimming and J lost 8 bases; unmatched junction nucleotides: 6. The germline CDR1 and CDR2 sequences are SGHNT and YENEEA. CDR3 DNA sequence: TGTGCCAGCAGCATAACTAGCGGGAGTGTTACGCAGTATTTT. Its protein product is CASSITSGSVTQYF.

The chain couples TRBV29-1 to TRBJ2-2, with TRBD1 matching over 9 bases. The CDR3 is made up of 14 amino acids. Germline CDR1 reads SQVTM; CDR2 reads ANQGSEA. Trimming cost V 7 bases and J 3 bases; bases outside gene matches: 6. CDR3 residues: CSAEGQGYTGELFF. The CDR3 DNA reads as TGCAGCGCCGAGGGACAGGGCTACACCGGGGAGCTGTTTTTT.

V gene TRBV5-1 combines with J gene TRBJ1-1, with 8 positions matching TRBD1. Germline V gene data show CDR1 as SGHRS and CDR2 as YFSETQ. With 2 bases clipped from V and 5 bases from J, the junction kept 8 bases outside the gene matches. The CDR3 has 15 residues. DNA of the CDR3: TGCGCCAGCAGCTTCGCCGCGGGGACAGGAACTGAAGCTTTCTTT. The encoded protein is CASSFAAGTGTEAFF.

In nucleotides, the CDR3 is TGTGCCAGCAGTCTACGTGGGACTACCCGTTCCTACAATGAGCAGTTCTTC. Translating gives CASSLRGTTRSYNEQFF. The chain has TRBV27 and TRBJ2-1, with 7 bases identical to TRBD2. The length of the CDR3 is 17 residues. The germline V gene encodes CDR1 MNHEY and CDR2 SMNVEV (reference sequence). The trim removed 5 bases at V and 1 base at J, leaving 11 bases unmatched.

V usage is TRBV11-2 and J usage is TRBJ2-1, with 9 nucleotides matching TRBD1. This CDR3 has 16 residues. Trimming took 5 bases from V and 8 from J; bases not matched to a gene: 13. CDR1 and CDR2 from the germline V gene are SGHAT and FQNNGV. CDR3 nucleotides: TGTGCCAGCAGCCCACGACGAGGACAGGGGTTTGATGAGCAGTTCTTC. Protein product: CASSPRRGQGFDEQFF.

This clone was found a few times. This CDR3 is CASSLSGPNTGELFF. The CDR3 nucleotides are TGTGCCAGCAGCCTTAGCGGCCCGAACACCGGGGAGCTGTTTTTT. The chain uses TRBV6-5 and TRBJ2-2; D may be TRBD2 (6 bases). The V end lost 6 bases, the J end lost 0 bases, and 11 bases lay between the germline ends. CDR3 length: 15 amino acids. Germline CDR1 is MNHEY and CDR2 is SVGAGI.

V is TRBV6-5 and J is TRBJ2-5; TRBD2 is a possible D gene (6 bases). CDR3 length: 14 amino acids. Trimming shortened V by 7 bases and J by 5 bases, and 17 bases separated the two germline ends. Germline assignment: CDR1 MNHEY and CDR2 SVGAGI. CDR3 amino acids: CASNSGAQGETQYF. Written as DNA, the CDR3 is TGTGCCAGCAATTCGGGAGCCCAAGGGGAGACCCAGTACTTC.

The V call is TRBV6-4, the J call TRBJ1-2, with 7 bases identical to TRBD1. The CDR3 spans 15 residues. Germline CDR1 and CDR2: MRHNA and SNTAGT. Germline trimming cut 0 bases from V and 5 bases from J; bases unmatched to any gene: 6. The CDR3 spells CASSDSWDSHYGYTF. As DNA, the CDR3 is TGTGCCAGCAGTGACTCGTGGGACAGCCATTATGGCTACACCTTC.

This chain connects TRBV10-3 to TRBJ1-1; a possible D gene is TRBD1 (6 bases). V was shortened by 3 bases and J by 12 bases, with 17 bases between the two germline ends. The CDR3 length is 13 residues. The germline CDR1 and CDR2 sequences are ENHRY and SYGVKD. DNA of the CDR3: TGTGCCATCAGTGACCCTGGACAGTCTAGGACTTTCTTT. Its protein product is CAISDPGQSRTFF.

This clone was counted once. This chain joins TRBV7-8 and TRBJ1-5; 7 bases fit TRBD1. The CDR3 spans 16 residues. Germline V gene sequence: CDR1 SGHVS, CDR2 FQNEAQ. Trimming cost V 3 bases and J 7 bases; bases outside gene matches: 12. The CDR3 sequence is CASSLTGSPSWQPQHF. DNA for the CDR3: TGTGCCAGCAGCTTGACAGGGTCCCCCTCATGGCAGCCCCAGCATTTT.

This chain uses TRBV5-1 with TRBJ2-1; maybe TRBD2 (6 bases). The CDR3 is 16 residues long. Trimming left V 6 bases short and J 9 bases short, with 25 bases between. The germline gives CDR1 SGHRS, CDR2 YFSETQ. The CDR3 is CASNNAATGTLGEQFF. CDR3 bases: TGCGCCAGCAACAATGCCGCAACCGGGACTCTGGGTGAGCAGTTCTTC.

The V gene is TRBV5-1, the J gene TRBJ1-3; 11 nucleotides line up with TRBD1. Germline values: CDR1 SGHRS, CDR2 YFSETQ. Trimming cost V 4 bases and J 0 bases; bases outside gene matches: 12. The CDR3 has 19 amino acids. CDR3 coding DNA: TGCGCCAGCAGCGAACCCGGGACAGGGGGACCCTTCTCTGGAAACACCATATATTTT. Translated, it gives CASSEPGTGGPFSGNTIYF. The full variable domain, in which reference TRBV5-1 and TRBJ1-3 provide the parts outside the CDR3, is KAGVTQTPRYLIKTRGQQVTLSCSPISGHRSVSWYQQTPGQGLQFLFEYFSETQRNKGNFPGRFSGRQFSNSRSEMNVSTLELGDSALYLCASSEPGTGGPFSGNTIYFGEGSWLTVV.

This sequence joins TRBV7-2 and TRBJ2-1; D is unresolved. There are 15 residues in the CDR3. The V end lost 5 bases, the J end lost 1 base, and 12 bases lay between the germline ends. Germline lookup yields CDR1 SGHTA and CDR2 FQGNSA. The CDR3 is CASSTDGFSYNEQFF. The CDR3 coding sequence is TGTGCCAGCAGCACGGACGGATTTTCCTACAATGAGCAGTTCTTC.